These T cell receptor beta chains were read from a single sample in a study of cytomegalovirus exposure and HLA in healthy donors. Clones were read by immunoSEQ multiplex PCR, and TCRdb kept only the in-frame ones, dropping some. This sample has 120,000 or so clones, with roughly 82% found just once. Sequencing was performed on PBMCs. These receptor sequences come from a male donor in good health and CMV-seropositive. Each CDR3 is given without its conserved first and last residue. The D gene is left open where the match is weak.

d_call j_call v_call cdr3_aa
. TRBJ1-1 TRBV19 ASSIGGRGAGPGNTEAF
TRBD2 TRBJ2-2 TRBV4-3 ASSQGAGEAGELF
. TRBJ2-2 TRBV7-7 ASSAHQGPQGGELF
. TRBJ2-3 TRBV10-3 AISETRDTQY
TRBD1 TRBJ2-7 TRBV7-8 ASSPQGVRQY
. TRBJ2-7 TRBV4-2 ASSQAETGVVSYEQY
TRBD1 TRBJ1-1 TRBV18 ASSLAGDRGAF
. TRBJ1-2 TRBV6-5 ASSYDSGDANYGYT
TRBD2 TRBJ2-5 TRBV28 ASSFGTSGFQETQY
. TRBJ2-3 TRBV13 ASSLGTGLTDTQY
TRBD2 TRBJ2-5 TRBV30 AGAAGGETQY
. TRBJ1-2 TRBV7-9 ASSERADGYT
. TRBJ2-1 TRBV5-1 ASSWGASGNNNEQF
. TRBJ2-6 TRBV11-2 ASNSRGSAGANVLT
TRBD2 TRBJ2-7 TRBV9 ASSVDPAGVTYEQY
TRBD2 TRBJ2-1 TRBV13 ASSLGASGSNEQF
TRBD2 TRBJ2-3 TRBV13 ASSSLSLAGPSTDTQY
. TRBJ2-6 TRBV6-5 ASTPTAGANVLT
. TRBJ2-7 TRBV28 ASSQGGSGQEQY
. TRBJ2-7 TRBV7-6 ASSPDRIHEQY
TRBD2 TRBJ2-2 TRBV10-3 ATMASGIGELF
. TRBJ2-4 TRBV7-2 ASSLNRAGIQY
TRBD2 TRBJ2-1 TRBV28 ASSYPGTRVNNEQF
TRBD2 TRBJ2-3 TRBV5-1 ASSVSSGIYTDTQY
. TRBJ2-5 TRBV29-1 SVGGRAQSPQETQY
. . TRBV7-2 ASSLQLGRDSYEQY
TRBD2 TRBJ2-2 TRBV9 ASSVSSGRSGELF
. TRBJ2-3 TRBV19 ASGAGSSTDTQY
TRBD2 TRBJ2-5 TRBV4-2 ASSQDHSGEETQY
. TRBJ2-3 TRBV27 ASSFRPRREPTDTQY
TRBD1 TRBJ2-3 TRBV4-2 ASSQTGDTQY
TRBD2 TRBJ2-7 TRBV27 ASSYLAGVQNEQY
. TRBJ2-5 TRBV9 ASSVDRGETQY
. TRBJ2-3 TRBV18 ASSPRESSDTQY
. TRBJ2-7 TRBV18 ASSPPGGYEQY